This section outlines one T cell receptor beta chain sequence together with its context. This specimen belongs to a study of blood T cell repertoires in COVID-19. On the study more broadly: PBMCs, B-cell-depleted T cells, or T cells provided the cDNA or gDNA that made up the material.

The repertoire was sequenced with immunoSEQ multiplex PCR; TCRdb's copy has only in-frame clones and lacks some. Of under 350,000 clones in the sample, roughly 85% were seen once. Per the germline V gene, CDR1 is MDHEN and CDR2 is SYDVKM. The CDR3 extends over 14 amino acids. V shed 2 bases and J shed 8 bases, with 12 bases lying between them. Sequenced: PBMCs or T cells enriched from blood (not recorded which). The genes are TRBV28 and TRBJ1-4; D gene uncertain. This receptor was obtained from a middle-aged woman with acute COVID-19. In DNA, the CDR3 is TGTGCCAGCAGTTTAAACCGGGGTAGGGAAAAACTGTTTTTT. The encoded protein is CASSLNRGREKLFF.